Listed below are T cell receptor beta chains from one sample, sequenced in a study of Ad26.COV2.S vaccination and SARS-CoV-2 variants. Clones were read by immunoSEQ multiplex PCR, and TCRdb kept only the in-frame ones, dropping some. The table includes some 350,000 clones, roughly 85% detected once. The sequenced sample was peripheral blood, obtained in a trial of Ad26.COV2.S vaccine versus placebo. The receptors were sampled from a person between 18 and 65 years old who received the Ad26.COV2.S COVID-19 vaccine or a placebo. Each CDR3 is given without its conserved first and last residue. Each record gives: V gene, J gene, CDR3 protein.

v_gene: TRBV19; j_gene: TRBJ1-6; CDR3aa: ASSRSQGRGDSPLH
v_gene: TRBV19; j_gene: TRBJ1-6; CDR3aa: ASSMNLPGAYSPLH
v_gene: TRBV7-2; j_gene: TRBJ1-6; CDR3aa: ASSGPAGGSYNSPLH
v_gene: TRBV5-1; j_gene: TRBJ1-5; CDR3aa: ASSLEGGNQPQH
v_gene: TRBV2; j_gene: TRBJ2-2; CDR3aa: ASSARFGRGGAGELF
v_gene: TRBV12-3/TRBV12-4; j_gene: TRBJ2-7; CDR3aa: ASNGVDEQY
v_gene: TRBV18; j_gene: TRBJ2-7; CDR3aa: ASSPPLAGAYEQY
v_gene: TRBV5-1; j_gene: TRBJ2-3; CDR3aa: ASRVKALDGDTQY
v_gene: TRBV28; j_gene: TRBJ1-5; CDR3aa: ASTYRTGLMGNQPQH
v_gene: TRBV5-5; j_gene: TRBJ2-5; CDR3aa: ASSPGASVTQETQY
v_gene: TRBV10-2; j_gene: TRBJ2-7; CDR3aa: ASTYQTGAVDEQY
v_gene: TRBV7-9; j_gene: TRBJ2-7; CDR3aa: ASNQGQGQGEQY
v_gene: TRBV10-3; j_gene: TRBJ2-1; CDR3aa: AITLNNEQF
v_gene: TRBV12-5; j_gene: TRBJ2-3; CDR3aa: ASGFGQFTDTQY
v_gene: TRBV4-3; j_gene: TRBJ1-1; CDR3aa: ASSQDRDSLNTEAF
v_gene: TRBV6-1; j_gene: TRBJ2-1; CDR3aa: ASSYGNEQF
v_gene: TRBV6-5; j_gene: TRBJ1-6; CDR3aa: ATRDRAYNSPLH
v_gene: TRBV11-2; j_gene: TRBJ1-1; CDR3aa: ASSLASMSAF
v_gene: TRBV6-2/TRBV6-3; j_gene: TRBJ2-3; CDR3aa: ASSARGADRKDTQY
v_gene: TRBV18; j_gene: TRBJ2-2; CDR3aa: ASSSLPLSGTTGELF
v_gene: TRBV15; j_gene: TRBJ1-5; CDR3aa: ATSRGGLWPQH
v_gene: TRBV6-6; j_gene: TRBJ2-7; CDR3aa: ASRTPTGTEQY
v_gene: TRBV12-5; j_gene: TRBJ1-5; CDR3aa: ASGLVVGRPQH
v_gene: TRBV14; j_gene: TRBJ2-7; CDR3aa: ASSQVWEAGEQY
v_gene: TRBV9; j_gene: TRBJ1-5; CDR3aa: ASSVAPDSNQPQH
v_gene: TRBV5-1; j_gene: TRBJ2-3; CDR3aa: ASSLVPGDTQY
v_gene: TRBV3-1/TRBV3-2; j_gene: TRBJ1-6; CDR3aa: ASRGNRGSYNSPLH
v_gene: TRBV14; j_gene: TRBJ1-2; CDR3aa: ASSQSGVPGYT
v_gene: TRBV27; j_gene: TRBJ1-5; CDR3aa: ASSSQGNNQPQH
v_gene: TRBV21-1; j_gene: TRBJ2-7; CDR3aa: ASSKGDSTYEQY
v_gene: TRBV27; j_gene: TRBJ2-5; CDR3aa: ASSLRTGQETQY
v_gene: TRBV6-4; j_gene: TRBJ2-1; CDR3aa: ASSDRGHNEQF
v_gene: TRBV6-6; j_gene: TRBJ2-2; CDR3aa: ATRFPGELF
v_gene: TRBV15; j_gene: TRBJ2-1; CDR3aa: ATSMWRLAVDNEQF
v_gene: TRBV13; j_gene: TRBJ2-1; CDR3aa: ASSARRVSGYNEQF
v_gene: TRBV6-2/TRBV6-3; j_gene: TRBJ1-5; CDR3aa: ASSYSPRTGGTYSNQPQH
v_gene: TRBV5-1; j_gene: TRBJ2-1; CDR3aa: ASSPQRGRPYNEQF
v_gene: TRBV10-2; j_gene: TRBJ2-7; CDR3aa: ASSRESSEQY
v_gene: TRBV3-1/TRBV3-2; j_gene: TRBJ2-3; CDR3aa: ASRPSGLAATDTQY
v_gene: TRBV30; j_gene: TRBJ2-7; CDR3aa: AWSVFPRTGGYEQY
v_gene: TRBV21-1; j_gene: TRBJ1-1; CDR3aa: ASSSKRVEGILNTEAF
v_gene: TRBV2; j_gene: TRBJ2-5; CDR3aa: ASTPDREETQY
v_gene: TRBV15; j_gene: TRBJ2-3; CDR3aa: ATSREEGGYTDTQY
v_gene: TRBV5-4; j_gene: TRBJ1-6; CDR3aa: ASSPGGSAGVNSPLH
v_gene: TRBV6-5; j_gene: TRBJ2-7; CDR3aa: ASRTGQASYEQY
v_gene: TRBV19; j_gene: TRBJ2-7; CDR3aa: ASSLGRRDVTTYEQY
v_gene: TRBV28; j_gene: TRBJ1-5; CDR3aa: ASRPGAYSNQPQH
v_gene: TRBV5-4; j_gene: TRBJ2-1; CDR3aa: ASSPTADSYNEQF
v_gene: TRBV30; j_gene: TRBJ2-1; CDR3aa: AWSSYSGEQF
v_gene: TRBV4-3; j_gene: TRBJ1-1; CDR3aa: ASSQDSAGENTEAF
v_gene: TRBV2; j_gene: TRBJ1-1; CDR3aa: ASNVRSWRSEGIDTEAF
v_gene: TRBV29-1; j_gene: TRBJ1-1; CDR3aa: SVEGNQGSGLNTEAF
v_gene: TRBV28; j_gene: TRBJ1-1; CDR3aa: ASRASGQGWTEAF
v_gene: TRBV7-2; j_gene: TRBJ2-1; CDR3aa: ASSLASVGEQF
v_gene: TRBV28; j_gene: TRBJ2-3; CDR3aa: ASSRRTSGTTDTQY
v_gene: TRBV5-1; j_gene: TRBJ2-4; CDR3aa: ASSSGTGGRIQY
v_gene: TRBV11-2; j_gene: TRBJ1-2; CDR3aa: ASSPRQGTGYT
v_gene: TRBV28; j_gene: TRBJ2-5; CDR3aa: ASSLGTGETQY
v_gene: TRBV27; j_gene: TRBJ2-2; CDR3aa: ASSLSVWTSVRSGELF